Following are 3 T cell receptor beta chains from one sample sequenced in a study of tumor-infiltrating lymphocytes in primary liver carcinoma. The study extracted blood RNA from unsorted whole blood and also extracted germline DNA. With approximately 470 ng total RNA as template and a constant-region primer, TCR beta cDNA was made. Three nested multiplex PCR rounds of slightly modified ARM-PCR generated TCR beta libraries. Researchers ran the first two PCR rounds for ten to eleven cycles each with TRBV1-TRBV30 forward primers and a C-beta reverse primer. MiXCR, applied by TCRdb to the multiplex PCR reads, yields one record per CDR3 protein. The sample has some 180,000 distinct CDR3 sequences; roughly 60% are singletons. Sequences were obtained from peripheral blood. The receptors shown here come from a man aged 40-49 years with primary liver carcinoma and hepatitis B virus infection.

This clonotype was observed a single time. The CDR3 protein is CASGTTGVTGELFF. CDR3 coding DNA: TGTGCCAGCGGAACGACAGGGGTCACCGGGGAGCTGTTTTTT. The chain recombines TRBV28 with TRBJ2-2; 8 bases align to TRBD1. The CDR3 consists of 14 residues. Germline V gene data show CDR1 as MDHEN and CDR2 as SYDVKM. The V segment lost 8 bases and the J segment 4 bases; nucleotides outside the gene matches: 6.

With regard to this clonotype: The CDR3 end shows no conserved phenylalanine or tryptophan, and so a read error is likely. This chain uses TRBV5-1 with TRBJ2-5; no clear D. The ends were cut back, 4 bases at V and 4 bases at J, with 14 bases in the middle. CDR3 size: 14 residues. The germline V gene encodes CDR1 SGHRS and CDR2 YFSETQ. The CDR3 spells CASSPTRRGETQYL. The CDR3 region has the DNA TGCGCCAGCAGCCCGACGAGGCGCGGAGAGACCCAGTACCTC.

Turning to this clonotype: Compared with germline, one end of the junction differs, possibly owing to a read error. CDR3 in amino acids: CVSSPTGGNEQFF. In DNA form, the CDR3 reads TGTGTCAGCAGCCCCACAGGGGGCAATGAGCAGTTCTTC. V is TRBV5-6 and J is TRBJ2-1; 8 bases align to TRBD1. Germline V gene data show CDR1 as SGHDT and CDR2 as YYEEEE. This CDR3 region has 13 residues.